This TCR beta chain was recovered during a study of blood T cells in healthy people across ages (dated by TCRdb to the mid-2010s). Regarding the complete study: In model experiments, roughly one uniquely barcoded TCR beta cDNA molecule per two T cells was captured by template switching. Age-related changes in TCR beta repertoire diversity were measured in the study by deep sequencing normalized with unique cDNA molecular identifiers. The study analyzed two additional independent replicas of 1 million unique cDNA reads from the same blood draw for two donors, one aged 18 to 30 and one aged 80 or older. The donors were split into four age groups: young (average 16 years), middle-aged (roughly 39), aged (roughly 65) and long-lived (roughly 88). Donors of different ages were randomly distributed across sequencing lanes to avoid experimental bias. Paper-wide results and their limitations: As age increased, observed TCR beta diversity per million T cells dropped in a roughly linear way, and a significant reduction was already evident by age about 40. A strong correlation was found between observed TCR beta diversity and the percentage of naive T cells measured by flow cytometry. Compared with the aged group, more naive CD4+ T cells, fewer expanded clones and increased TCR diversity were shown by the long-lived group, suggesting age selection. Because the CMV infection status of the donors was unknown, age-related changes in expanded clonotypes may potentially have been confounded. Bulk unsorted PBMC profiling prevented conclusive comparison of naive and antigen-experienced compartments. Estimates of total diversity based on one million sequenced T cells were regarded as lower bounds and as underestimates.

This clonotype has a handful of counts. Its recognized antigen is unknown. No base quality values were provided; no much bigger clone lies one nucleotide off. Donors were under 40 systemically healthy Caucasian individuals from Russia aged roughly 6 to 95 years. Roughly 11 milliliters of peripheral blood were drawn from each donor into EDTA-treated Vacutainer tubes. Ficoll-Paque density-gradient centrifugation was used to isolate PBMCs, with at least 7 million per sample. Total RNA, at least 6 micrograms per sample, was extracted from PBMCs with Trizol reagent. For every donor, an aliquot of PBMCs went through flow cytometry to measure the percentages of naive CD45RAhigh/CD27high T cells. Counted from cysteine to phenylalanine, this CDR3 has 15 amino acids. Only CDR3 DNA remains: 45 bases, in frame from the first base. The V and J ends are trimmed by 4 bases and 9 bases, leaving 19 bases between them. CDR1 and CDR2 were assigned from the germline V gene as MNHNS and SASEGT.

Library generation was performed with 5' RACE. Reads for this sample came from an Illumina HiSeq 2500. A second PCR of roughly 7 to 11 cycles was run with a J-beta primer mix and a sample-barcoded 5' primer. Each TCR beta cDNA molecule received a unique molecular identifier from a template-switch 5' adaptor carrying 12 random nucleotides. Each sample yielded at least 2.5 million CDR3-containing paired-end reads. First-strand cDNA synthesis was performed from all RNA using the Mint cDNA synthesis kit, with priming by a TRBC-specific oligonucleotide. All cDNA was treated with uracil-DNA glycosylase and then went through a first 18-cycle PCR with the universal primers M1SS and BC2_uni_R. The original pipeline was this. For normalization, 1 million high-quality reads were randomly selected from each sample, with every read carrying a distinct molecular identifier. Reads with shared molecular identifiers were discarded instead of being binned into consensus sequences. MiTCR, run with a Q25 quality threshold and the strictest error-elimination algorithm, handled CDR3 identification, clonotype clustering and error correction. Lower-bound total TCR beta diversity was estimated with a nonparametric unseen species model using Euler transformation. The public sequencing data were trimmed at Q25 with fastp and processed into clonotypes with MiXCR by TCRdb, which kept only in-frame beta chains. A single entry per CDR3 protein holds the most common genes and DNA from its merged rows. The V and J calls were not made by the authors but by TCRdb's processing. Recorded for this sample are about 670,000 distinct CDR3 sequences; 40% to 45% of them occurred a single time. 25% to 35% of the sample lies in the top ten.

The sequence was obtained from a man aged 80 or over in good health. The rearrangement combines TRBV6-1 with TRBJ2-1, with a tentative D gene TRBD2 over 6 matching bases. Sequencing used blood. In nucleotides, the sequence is TGTGCCAGCAGTGGTTCGGATCGGGGGAGCGGTGAGCAGTTCTTC. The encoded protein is CASSGSDRGSGEQFF.